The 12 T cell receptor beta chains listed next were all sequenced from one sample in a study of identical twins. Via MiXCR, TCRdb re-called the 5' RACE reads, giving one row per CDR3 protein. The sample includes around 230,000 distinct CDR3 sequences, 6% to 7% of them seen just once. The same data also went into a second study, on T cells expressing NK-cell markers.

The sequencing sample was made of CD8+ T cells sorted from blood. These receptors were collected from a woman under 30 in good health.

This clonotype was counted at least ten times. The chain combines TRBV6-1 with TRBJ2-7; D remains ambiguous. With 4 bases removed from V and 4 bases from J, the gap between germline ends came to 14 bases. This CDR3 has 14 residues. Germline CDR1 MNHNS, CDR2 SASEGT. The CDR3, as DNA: TGTGCCAGCAGTGTCACCCGCGCCGGTTACGAGCAGTACTTC. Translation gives CASSVTRAGYEQYF.

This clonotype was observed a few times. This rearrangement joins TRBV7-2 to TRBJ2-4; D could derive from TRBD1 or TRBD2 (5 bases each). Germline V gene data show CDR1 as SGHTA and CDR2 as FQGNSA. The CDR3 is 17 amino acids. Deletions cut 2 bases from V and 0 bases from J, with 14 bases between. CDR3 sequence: CASSLTPGTTAKNIQYF. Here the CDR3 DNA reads TGTGCCAGCAGCTTAACGCCAGGGACGACAGCCAAAAACATTCAGTACTTC.

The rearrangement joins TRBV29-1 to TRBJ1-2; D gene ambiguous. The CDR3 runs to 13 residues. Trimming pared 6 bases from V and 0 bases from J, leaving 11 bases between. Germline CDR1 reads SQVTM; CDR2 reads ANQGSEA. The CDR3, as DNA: TGCAGCGTCCAAGGGAGCGCTAACTATGGCTACACCTTC. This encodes CSVQGSANYGYTF.

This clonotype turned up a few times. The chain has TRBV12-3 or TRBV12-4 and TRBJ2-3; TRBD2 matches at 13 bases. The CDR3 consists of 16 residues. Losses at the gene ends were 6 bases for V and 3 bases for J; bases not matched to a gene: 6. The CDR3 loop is CASSQLAGGITDTQYF. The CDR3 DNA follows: TGTGCCAGCAGCCAACTAGCGGGAGGGATTACAGATACGCAGTATTTT.

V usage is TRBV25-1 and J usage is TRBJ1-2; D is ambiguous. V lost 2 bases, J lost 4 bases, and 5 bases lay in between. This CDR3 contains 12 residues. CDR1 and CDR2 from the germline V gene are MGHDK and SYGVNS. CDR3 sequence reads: CASSELSYGYTF. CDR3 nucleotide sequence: TGTGCCAGCAGTGAACTTAGCTATGGCTACACCTTC.

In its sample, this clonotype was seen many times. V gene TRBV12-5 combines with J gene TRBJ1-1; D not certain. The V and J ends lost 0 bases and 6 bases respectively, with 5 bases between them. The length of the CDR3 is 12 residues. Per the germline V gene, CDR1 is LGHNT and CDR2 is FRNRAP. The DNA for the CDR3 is TGTGCTAGTGGTTTGGTACAGCCTGAAGCTTTCTTT. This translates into CASGLVQPEAFF.

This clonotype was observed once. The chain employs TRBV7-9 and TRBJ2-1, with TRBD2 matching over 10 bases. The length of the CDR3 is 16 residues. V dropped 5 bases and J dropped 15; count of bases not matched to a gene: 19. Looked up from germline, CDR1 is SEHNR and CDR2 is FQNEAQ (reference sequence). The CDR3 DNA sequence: TGTGCCAGCAGCACGACGCCCCAGCGGGAGGGGACCGGGTGGTTCTTC. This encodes CASSTTPQREGTGWFF.

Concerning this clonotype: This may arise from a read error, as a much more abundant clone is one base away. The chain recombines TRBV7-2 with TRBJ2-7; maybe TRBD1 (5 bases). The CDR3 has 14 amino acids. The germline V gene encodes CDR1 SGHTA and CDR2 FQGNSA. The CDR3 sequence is CACSISQGSYEQYF. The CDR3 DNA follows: TGTGCCTGCAGCATTAGCCAGGGCAGCTACGAGCAGTACTTC.

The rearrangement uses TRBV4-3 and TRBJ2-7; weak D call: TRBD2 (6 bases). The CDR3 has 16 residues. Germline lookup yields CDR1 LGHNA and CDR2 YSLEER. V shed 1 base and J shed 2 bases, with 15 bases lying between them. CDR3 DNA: TGCGCCAGCAGCCAAGCCCATCCTAGCGACCCCTACGAGCAGTACTTC. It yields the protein CASSQAHPSDPYEQYF.

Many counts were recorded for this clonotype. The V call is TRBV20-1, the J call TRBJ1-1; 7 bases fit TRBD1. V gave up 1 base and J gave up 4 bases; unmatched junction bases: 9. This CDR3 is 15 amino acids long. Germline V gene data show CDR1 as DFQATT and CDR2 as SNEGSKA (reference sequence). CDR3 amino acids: CSARVTTGRSTEAFF. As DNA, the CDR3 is TGCAGTGCTAGAGTCACGACAGGGAGGTCCACTGAAGCTTTCTTT.

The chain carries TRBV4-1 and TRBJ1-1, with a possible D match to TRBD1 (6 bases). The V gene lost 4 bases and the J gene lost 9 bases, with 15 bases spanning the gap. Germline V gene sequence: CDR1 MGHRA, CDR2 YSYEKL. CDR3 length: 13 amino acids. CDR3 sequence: CASSRQEPPKAFF. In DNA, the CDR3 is TGCGCCAGCAGCCGACAGGAACCACCAAAAGCTTTCTTT.

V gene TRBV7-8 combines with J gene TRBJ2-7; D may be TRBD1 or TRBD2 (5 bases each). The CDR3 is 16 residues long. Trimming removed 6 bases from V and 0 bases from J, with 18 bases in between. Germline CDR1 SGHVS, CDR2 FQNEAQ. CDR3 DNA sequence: TGTGCCAGCAGGCTAACCACCGGGACCAACTCCTACGAGCAGTACTTC. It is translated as CASRLTTGTNSYEQYF.